A single sample is the source of the 6 T cell receptor beta chains below, sequenced in a study of blood T cells in healthy people across ages. Primers used in a second PCR of about 7 to 12 cycles were a sample-barcoded 5' primer and a J-beta primer mix. TCRdb re-analysed the 5' RACE reads in MiXCR, keeping a single row per CDR3 protein. The data contain approximately 800,000 distinct CDR3 sequences, around 36% of them seen just once; the ten biggest clones take up 10% to 15%. Sequenced input: blood. These receptors all stem from a man aged 18 to 29 in good health.

A few counts support this clonotype. This chain connects TRBV6-2 or TRBV6-3 to TRBJ2-5; maybe TRBD1 (6 bases). V gave up 2 bases and J gave up 2 bases, with 12 bases separating them. The CDR3 consists of 15 residues. Germline V CDR1 and CDR2: MNHEY, SVGEGT. The CDR3 coding sequence is TGTGCCAGCAGTTACCCAAGAGGGGGTCAAGAGACCCAGTACTTC. It codes for CASSYPRGGQETQYF.

This clonotype was seen more than once but under ten times. This chain uses TRBV11-3 with TRBJ2-1, with 7 bases fitting TRBD2. V was clipped by 2 bases and J by 4 bases; unmatched bases: 8. This CDR3 has 16 amino acids. Germline CDR1 is SGHNT and CDR2 is YENEEA. The CDR3 sequence: CASSLSLGGEYNEQFF. CDR3 in DNA: TGTGCCAGCAGCTTAAGCCTTGGGGGGGAGTACAATGAGCAGTTCTTC.

The CDR3 coding sequence is TGTGCCGGCCGTACGACAGGGGAAGATGAAGCTTTCTTT. Its protein is CAGRTTGEDEAFF. This sequence joins TRBV12-3 or TRBV12-4 and TRBJ1-1, with 8 bases lining up with TRBD1. Germline trimming cut 11 bases from V and 7 bases from J; bases unmatched to any gene: 12. The CDR3 has 13 residues.

The chain uses TRBV30 and TRBJ2-5; D not resolved. The J call may not be correct, given that the DNA end is closer to TRBJ2-7. Germline-derived CDR1 and CDR2 are GTSNPN and SVGIG (reference sequence). The CDR3 sequence is 11 residues long. In DNA, the CDR3 is TGTGCCTGGAACATGGGGAACGAGCAGTACTTC. Translation: CAWNMGNEQYF.

The rearrangement links TRBV28 to TRBJ1-1, with no clear D. Germline V lookup: CDR1 MDHEN, CDR2 SYDVKM. Between the trimmed V and J ends, which lost 8 bases and 5 bases, there was a span of 12 bases. This CDR3 has 12 amino acids. The CDR3 protein is CASRKPVTEAFF. CDR3 in DNA: TGTGCCAGCCGTAAACCAGTGACTGAAGCTTTCTTT.

This clonotype was counted only a few times. CDR3 sequence reads: CASSRNSGYDGNYGYTF. In nucleotides, the CDR3 is TGTGCCAGCAGCCGAAACAGCGGTTACGACGGTAACTATGGCTACACCTTC. This sequence joins TRBV7-9 and TRBJ1-2; D gene ambiguous. This CDR3 comprises 17 residues. Germline V lookup: CDR1 SEHNR, CDR2 FQNEAQ (reference sequence). The V and J ends lost 5 bases and 1 base respectively, with 20 bases between them. Full variable domain (missing parts from reference TRBV7-9 and TRBJ1-2): DTGVSQNPRHKITKRGQNVTFRCDPISEHNRLYWYRQTLGQGPEFLTYFQNEAQLEKSRLLSDRFSAERPKGSFSTLEIQRTEQGDSAMYLCASSRNSGYDGNYGYTFGSGTRLTVV.